This T cell receptor (beta chain) emerged from a study of blood T cell repertoires in COVID-19. Whole-study context: Sites across the United States, Italy and Spain contributed samples from acute and convalescent COVID-19. Sources were T cells, B-cell-depleted T cells, or PBMCs; the material itself was cDNA or gDNA.

Germline V gene data show CDR1 as MDHEN and CDR2 as SYDVKM. The V gene lost 8 bases and the J gene lost 5 bases, with 12 bases spanning the gap. The CDR3 extends over 12 amino acids. Original processing methods: Amplification from reference gene primers served as the basis for estimated nucleated cell counts. Sequencing used immunoSEQ multiplex PCR; TCRdb keeps in-frame clones, though not all of them. V, J and clone size were drawn from that table, and D and trimming were deduced from the DNA. The table lists 330,000 or so clones, roughly 90% of them singletons, with 3.9% in the top ten. The V call is TRBV28, the J call TRBJ1-2; D is unresolved. The receptor was derived from a woman between 55 and 75 years old with COVID-19, enrolled during active disease. The material sequenced was peripheral blood. CDR3 amino acids: CASLYLEYGYTF. DNA for the CDR3: TGTGCCAGCCTCTATCTGGAGTATGGCTACACCTTC.